The rows below give T cell receptor beta chains drawn from one sample of a study of blood T cell repertoires in COVID-19. Using immunoSEQ multiplex PCR, the repertoire was profiled, and TCRdb retains in-frame clones only, with some absent. The data contain about 220,000 clones, 82% of them singletons. The sequenced sample consisted of peripheral blood. The receptor set was obtained from an elderly woman with acute or convalescent COVID-19. CDR3s include the opening cysteine and the closing phenylalanine or tryptophan. The D gene is left open where the match is weak. The size entry is marked missing in some rows and otherwise reads once, few, many or a size class.

>TRBJ1-2|-|TRBV4-2|-
CASSQDPPGDLGGYTF
TGTGCCAGCAGCCAAGATCCACCAGGGGATTTGGGTGGCTACACCTTC
>TRBJ1-2|-|TRBV29-1|TRBD1
CSVRTGADYGYTF
TGCAGCGTCCGGACAGGGGCTGACTATGGCTACACCTTC
>TRBJ2-2|-|TRBV10-3|TRBD1
CAISGTGTENTGELFF
TGTGCCATCAGTGGTACCGGGACAGAGAACACCGGGGAGCTGTTTTTT
>TRBJ2-3|-|TRBV3-1/TRBV3-2|TRBD2
CASSQGLAGGGTDTQYF
TGTGCCAGCAGCCAAGGACTAGCGGGGGGCGGCACAGATACGCAGTATTTT
>TRBJ2-1|-|TRBV2|-
CASSVSNEQFF
TGTGCCAGCTCAGTATCTAATGAGCAGTTCTTC
>TRBJ2-1|-|TRBV11-2|TRBD2
CASSLAAGAYNEQFF
TGTGCCAGCAGCTTAGCAGCGGGGGCCTACAATGAGCAGTTCTTC
>TRBJ2-7|-|TRBV28|-
CASSLMAGLKEYF
TGTGCCAGCAGTTTGATGGCAGGCCTTAAGGAGTACTTC
>TRBJ2-5|-|TRBV11-2|-
CASSLAGQRGETQYF
TGTGCCAGCAGCTTAGCGGGACAAAGAGGGGAGACCCAGTACTTC
>TRBJ1-4|-|TRBV9|-
CASSPLQSNEKLFF
TGTGCCAGCAGCCCCCTGCAGTCTAATGAAAAACTGTTTTTT
>TRBJ1-3|-|TRBV5-4|TRBD1
CASSPGTGGGNTIYF
TGTGCCAGCAGCCCCGGGACAGGGGGAGGAAACACCATATATTTT
>TRBJ2-1|-|TRBV9|TRBD2
CASSVGAGGNYNEQFF
TGTGCCAGCAGCGTAGGAGCGGGGGGAAACTACAATGAGCAGTTCTTC
>TRBJ1-1|once|TRBV29-1|-
CSVDVGGANTEAFF
TGCAGCGTTGATGTGGGGGGGGCGAACACTGAAGCTTTCTTT
>TRBJ1-1|-|TRBV10-3|-
CATRRANTEAFF
TGTGCCACCCGGAGGGCTAACACTGAAGCTTTCTTT
>TRBJ2-5|few|TRBV5-1|TRBD2
CASSLGAGRTQETQYF
TGCGCCAGCAGCTTGGGAGCGGGGAGAACCCAAGAGACCCAGTACTTC
>TRBJ2-2|-|TRBV9|TRBD1
CASTRTGTENTGELFF
TGTGCCAGCACTCGTACAGGGACAGAGAACACCGGGGAGCTGTTTTTT
>TRBJ2-3|-|TRBV29-1|TRBD1
CSVKGGFINTQYF
TGCAGCGTTAAAGGGGGCTTTATTAATACGCAGTATTTT
>TRBJ1-1|-|TRBV5-1|-
CASSLAGGSTEAFF
TGCGCCAGCAGCTTGGCCGGAGGGTCCACTGAAGCTTTCTTT
>TRBJ1-1|-|TRBV30|-
CAWTGWSTEAFF
TGTGCCTGGACAGGGTGGAGCACTGAAGCTTTCTTT
>TRBJ1-6|-|TRBV28|TRBD1
CASRRDRGPYNSPLHF
TGTGCCAGCAGGCGGGACAGGGGACCCTATAATTCACCCCTCCACTTT
>TRBJ2-2|once|TRBV9|-
CASSVDRNTGELFF
TGTGCCAGCAGCGTAGATAGAAACACCGGGGAGCTGTTTTTT
>TRBJ1-2|-|TRBV12-3/TRBV12-4|-
CASSFSGYDGYTF
TGTGCCAGCAGTTTTTCGGGGTACGATGGCTACACCTTC
>TRBJ2-3|once|TRBV4-1|TRBD1
CASSQDRWTGQSTDTQYF
TGCGCCAGCAGCCAAGATCGTTGGACAGGGCAAAGCACAGATACGCAGTATTTT
>TRBJ2-3|-|TRBV5-1|TRBD2
CASGAGDMTDTQYF
TGCGCCAGCGGGGCGGGGGATATGACAGATACGCAGTATTTT
>TRBJ1-1|-|TRBV5-6|-
CASSLRRLLRGSTEAFF
TGTGCCAGCAGCTTACGGCGGCTTCTTAGAGGGAGCACTGAAGCTTTCTTT
>TRBJ2-3|-|TRBV7-2|TRBD1
CASWGPQTGVAQYF
TGTGCCAGCTGGGGCCCCCAGACAGGGGTGGCGCAGTATTTT
>TRBJ1-2|few|TRBV19|-
CASSIGPGASRTYGYTF
TGTGCCAGTAGTATAGGTCCAGGGGCGTCGAGAACCTATGGCTACACCTTC
>TRBJ1-1|-|TRBV4-2|TRBD1
CASRPLLGGMTEAFF
TGTGCCAGCAGACCTTTGCTAGGGGGCATGACTGAAGCTTTCTTT
>TRBJ2-2|-|TRBV25-1|TRBD1
CASGGRTGGNTGELFF
TGTGCCAGCGGAGGGAGGACAGGGGGCAACACCGGGGAGCTGTTTTTT
>TRBJ2-7|once|TRBV2|-
CASSEVYEQYF
TGTGCCAGCAGTGAAGTATACGAGCAGTACTTC
>TRBJ1-1|-|TRBV7-2|TRBD1
CASSYRGPFEAFF
TGTGCCAGCAGCTACAGGGGGCCCTTTGAAGCTTTCTTT
>TRBJ2-4|few|TRBV11-2|-
CASSLPPYVPIQYF
TGTGCCAGCAGCTTACCCCCCTACGTCCCCATTCAGTACTTC
>TRBJ2-7|-|TRBV15|TRBD1
CATSLDRGEQYF
TGTGCCACCAGTCTCGACAGGGGCGAGCAGTACTTC
>TRBJ2-7|-|TRBV3-1/TRBV3-2|TRBD1
CASSQTHRGYEQYF
TGTGCCAGCAGCCAGACCCACAGGGGCTACGAGCAGTACTTC
>TRBJ2-3|-|TRBV9|TRBD1
CASSVGGQSTDTQYF
TGTGCCAGCAGCGTAGGGGGACAGAGCACAGATACGCAGTATTTT